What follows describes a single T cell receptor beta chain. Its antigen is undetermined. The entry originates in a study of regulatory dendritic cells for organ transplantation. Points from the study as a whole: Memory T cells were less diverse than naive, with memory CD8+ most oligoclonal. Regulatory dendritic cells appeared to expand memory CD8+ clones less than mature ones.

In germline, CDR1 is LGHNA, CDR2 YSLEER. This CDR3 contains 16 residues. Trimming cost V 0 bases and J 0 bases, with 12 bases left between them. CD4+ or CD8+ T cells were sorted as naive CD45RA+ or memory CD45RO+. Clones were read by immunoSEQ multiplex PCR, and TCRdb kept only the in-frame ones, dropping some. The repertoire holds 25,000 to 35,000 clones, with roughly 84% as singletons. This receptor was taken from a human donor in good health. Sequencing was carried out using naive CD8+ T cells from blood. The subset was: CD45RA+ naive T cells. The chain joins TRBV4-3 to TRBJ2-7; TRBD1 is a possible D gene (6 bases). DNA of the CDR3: TGCGCCAGCAGCCAAGATCGGGACACCACCTCCTACGAGCAGTACTTC. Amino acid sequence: CASSQDRDTTSYEQYF.